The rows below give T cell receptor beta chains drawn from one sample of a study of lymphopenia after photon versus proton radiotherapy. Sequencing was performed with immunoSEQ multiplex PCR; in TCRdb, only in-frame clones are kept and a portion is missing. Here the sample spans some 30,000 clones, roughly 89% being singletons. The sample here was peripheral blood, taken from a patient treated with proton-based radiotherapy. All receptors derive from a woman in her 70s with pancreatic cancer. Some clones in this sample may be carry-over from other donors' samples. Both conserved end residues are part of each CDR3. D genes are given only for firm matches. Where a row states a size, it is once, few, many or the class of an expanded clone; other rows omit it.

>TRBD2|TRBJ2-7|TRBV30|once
CASRYSGSSYEQYF
TGTGCCTCTAGGTACAGCGGGAGCTCCTACGAGCAGTACTTC
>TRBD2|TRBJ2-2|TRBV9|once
CASSGGFGGRAVPGELFF
TGTGCCAGCAGCGGTGGCTTTGGCGGGAGGGCTGTTCCCGGGGAGCTGTTTTTT
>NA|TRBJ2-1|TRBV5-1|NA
CASSLGWNNEQFF
TGCGCCAGCAGCTTGGGGTGGAACAATGAGCAGTTCTTC
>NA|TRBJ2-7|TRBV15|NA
CATSRDASFYEQYF
TGTGCCACCAGCAGAGATGCATCCTTCTACGAGCAGTACTTC
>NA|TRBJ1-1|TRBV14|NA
CASNPTGPNTEAFF
TGTGCCAGCAACCCGACAGGACCGAACACTGAAGCTTTCTTT
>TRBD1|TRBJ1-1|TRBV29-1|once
CSVVTGLKSTEAFF
TGCAGCGTAGTGACAGGGCTCAAAAGCACTGAAGCTTTCTTT
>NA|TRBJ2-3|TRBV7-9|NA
CASSLPSTDTQYF
TGTGCCAGCAGCTTACCCAGCACAGATACGCAGTATTTT
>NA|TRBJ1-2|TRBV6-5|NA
CASSYSGTNYGYTF
TGTGCCAGCAGTTACTCGGGGACTAACTATGGCTACACCTTC
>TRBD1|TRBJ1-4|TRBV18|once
CASSPRQGASNEKLFF
TGTGCCAGCTCACCGCGTCAGGGGGCCTCTAATGAAAAACTGTTTTTT
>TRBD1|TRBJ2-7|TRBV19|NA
CASRDRGASYEQYF
TGTGCCAGCCGCGACAGGGGAGCCTCCTACGAGCAGTACTTC
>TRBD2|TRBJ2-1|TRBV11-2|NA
CASRFPGTSGNEQFF
TGTGCCAGCAGATTCCCGGGGACTAGCGGCAATGAGCAGTTCTTC
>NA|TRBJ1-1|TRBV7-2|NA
CASSSNRGDTEAFF
TGTGCCAGCAGCTCAAACAGAGGGGACACTGAAGCTTTCTTT
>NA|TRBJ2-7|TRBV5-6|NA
CASSLALSYEQYF
TGTGCCAGCAGCTTGGCCCTGAGCTACGAGCAGTACTTC
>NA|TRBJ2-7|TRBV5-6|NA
CASSFYSYEQYF
TGTGCCAGCAGCTTTTACTCCTACGAGCAGTACTTC
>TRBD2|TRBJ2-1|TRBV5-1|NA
CASSLAGGSGSYNEQFF
TGCGCCAGCAGCTTGGCGGGTGGTAGCGGGAGCTACAATGAGCAGTTCTTC
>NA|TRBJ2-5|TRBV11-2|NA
CASSLGSSIETQYF
TGTGCCAGCAGCTTAGGATCTAGCATAGAGACCCAGTACTTC
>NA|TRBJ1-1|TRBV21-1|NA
CASRVGLATHCTEAFF
TGTGCCAGCAGGGTAGGGTTAGCTACACATTGCACTGAAGCTTTCTTT
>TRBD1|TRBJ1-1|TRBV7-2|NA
CASSHRTGAGNTEAFF
TGTGCCAGCAGCCACAGGACAGGGGCGGGGAACACTGAAGCTTTCTTT
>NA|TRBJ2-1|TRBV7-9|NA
CASSYRWEQFF
TGTGCCAGCAGCTACCGATGGGAGCAGTTCTTC
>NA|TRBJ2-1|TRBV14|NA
CASSHLIRGLYYNEQFF
TGTGCCAGCAGCCACCTCATAAGGGGACTCTACTACAATGAGCAGTTCTTC
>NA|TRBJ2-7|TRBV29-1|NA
CSVEASYEQYF
TGCAGCGTTGAAGCCTCTTACGAGCAGTACTTC
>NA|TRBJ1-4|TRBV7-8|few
CASSRRRGDEKLFF
TGTGCCAGCAGCCGTCGGCGCGGAGACGAAAAACTGTTTTTT
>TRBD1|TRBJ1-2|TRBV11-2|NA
CASSAGQGAGYGYTF
TGTGCCAGCAGCGCGGGACAGGGGGCTGGCTATGGCTACACCTTC
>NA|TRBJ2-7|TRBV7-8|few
CASSLDYEQYF
TGTGCCAGCAGCTTAGACTACGAGCAGTACTTC
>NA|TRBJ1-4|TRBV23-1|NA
CASSQSVMGGPQNEKLFF
TGCGCCAGCAGTCAATCGGTCATGGGGGGGCCACAAAATGAAAAACTGTTTTTT
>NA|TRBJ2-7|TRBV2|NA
CASRQGTYEQYF
TGTGCCAGCAGGCAGGGGACCTACGAGCAGTACTTC
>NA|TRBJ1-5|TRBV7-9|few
CASSLTGQPQHF
TGTGCCAGCAGCCTCACTGGCCAGCCCCAGCATTTT
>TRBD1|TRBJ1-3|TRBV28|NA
CASSPGQGNTIYF
TGTGCCAGCAGTCCGGGACAGGGAAACACCATATATTTT
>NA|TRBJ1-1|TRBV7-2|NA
CASSGYMNTEAFF
TGTGCCAGCAGCGGCTACATGAACACTGAAGCTTTCTTT
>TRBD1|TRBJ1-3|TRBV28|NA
CASSLQGGSYGNTIYF
TGTGCCAGCAGTTTGCAGGGGGGATCTTATGGAAACACCATATATTTT
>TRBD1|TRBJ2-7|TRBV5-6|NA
CASSFYVTGVSLEQYF
TGTGCCAGCAGCTTCTATGTTACAGGGGTATCCCTCGAGCAGTACTTC
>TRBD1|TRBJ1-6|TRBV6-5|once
CASSLDRGKFPLHF
TGTGCCAGCAGCCTTGACAGGGGGAAATTTCCCCTCCACTTT
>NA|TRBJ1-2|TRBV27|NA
CASSLHESNYGYTF
TGTGCCAGCAGTTTGCATGAGAGTAACTATGGCTACACCTTC
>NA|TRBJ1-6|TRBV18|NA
CASSPQETGSPLHF
TGTGCCAGCTCACCACAAGAAACGGGTTCACCCCTCCACTTT
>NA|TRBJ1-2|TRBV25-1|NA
CASSEYRAGAGYTF
TGTGCCAGCAGTGAATATAGGGCGGGGGCTGGCTACACCTTC
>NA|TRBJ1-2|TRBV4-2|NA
CASSQGTENYGYTF
TGTGCCAGCAGCCAAGGGACAGAAAACTATGGCTACACCTTC
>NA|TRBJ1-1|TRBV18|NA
CASSPGEGEAFF
TGTGCCAGCTCACCCGGGGAGGGGGAAGCTTTCTTT
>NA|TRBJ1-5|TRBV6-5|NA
CASRQTGSNQPQHF
TGTGCCAGCAGACAAACAGGGAGCAATCAGCCCCAGCATTTT
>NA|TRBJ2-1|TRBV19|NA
CASSLPFPANEQFF
TGTGCCAGTAGTCTCCCCTTCCCGGCGAATGAGCAGTTCTTC
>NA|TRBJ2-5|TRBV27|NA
CASSLFPDGQVETQYF
TGTGCCAGCAGTTTATTTCCCGACGGGCAGGTAGAGACCCAGTACTTC
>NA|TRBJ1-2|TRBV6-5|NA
CASTGSGIQGYTF
TGTGCCAGCACCGGTAGCGGGATACAGGGCTACACCTTC
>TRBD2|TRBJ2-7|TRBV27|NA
CASSLSAGAGYEQYF
TGTGCCAGCAGTTTATCAGCGGGAGCCGGGTACGAGCAGTACTTC
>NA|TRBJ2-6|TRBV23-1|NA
CASSEPTTQQSRANVLTF
TGCGCCAGCAGTGAACCGACGACGCAACAAAGTCGGGCCAACGTCCTGACTTTC
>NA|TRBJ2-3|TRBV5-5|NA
CASSPRTETSTDTQYF
TGTGCCAGCAGCCCTCGGACTGAGACTAGCACAGATACGCAGTATTTT
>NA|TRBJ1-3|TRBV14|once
CASSLRGRFSGNTIYF
TGTGCCAGCAGTCTTCGGGGGAGGTTCTCTGGAAACACCATATATTTT
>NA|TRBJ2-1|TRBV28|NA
CASSLRRALTYNEQFF
TGTGCCAGCAGTTTACGGAGGGCCCTAACCTACAATGAGCAGTTCTTC
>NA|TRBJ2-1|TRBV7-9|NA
CASSLASSSRVKQFF
TGTGCCAGCAGCTTAGCTTCGTCTTCCAGGGTTAAGCAGTTCTTC
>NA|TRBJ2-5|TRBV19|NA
CASSFQGEETQYF
TGTGCCAGTAGCTTCCAGGGAGAAGAGACCCAGTACTTC
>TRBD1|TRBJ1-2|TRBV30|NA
CAWSRLFTGTGTSYGYTF
TGTGCCTGGAGCCGACTATTCACAGGGACAGGGACCAGCTATGGCTACACCTTC